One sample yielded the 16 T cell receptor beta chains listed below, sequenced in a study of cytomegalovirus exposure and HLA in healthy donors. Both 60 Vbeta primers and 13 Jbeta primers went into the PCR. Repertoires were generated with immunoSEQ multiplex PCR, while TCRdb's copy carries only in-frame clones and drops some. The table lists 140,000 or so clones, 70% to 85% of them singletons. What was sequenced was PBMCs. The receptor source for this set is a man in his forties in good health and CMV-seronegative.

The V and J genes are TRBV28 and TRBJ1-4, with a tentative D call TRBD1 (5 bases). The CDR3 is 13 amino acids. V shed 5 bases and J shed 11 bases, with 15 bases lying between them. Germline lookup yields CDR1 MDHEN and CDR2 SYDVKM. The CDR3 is CASSQTGEWKLFF. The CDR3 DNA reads TGTGCCAGCAGTCAAACAGGAGAATGGAAACTGTTTTTT.

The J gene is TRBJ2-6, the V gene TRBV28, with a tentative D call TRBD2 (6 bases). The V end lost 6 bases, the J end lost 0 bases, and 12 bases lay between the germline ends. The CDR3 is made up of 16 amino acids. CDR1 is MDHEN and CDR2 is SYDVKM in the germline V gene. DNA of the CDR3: TGTGCCAGCAGCGGCGGGATAAGCTCTGGGGCCAACGTCCTGACTTTC. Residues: CASSGGISSGANVLTF.

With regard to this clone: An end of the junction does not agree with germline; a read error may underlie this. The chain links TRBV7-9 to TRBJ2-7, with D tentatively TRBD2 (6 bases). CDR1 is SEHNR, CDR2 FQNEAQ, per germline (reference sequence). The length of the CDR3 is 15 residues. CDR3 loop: CSSSLGAGIAGEQYF. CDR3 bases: TGTTCCAGCAGCTTGGGCGCGGGAATTGCGGGCGAGCAGTACTTC. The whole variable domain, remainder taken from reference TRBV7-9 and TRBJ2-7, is DTGVSQNPRHKITKRGQNVTFRCDPISEHNRLYWYRQTLGQGPEFLTYFQNEAQLEKSRLLSDRFSAERPKGSFSTLEIQRTEQGDSAMYLCSSSLGAGIAGEQYFGPGTRLTVT.

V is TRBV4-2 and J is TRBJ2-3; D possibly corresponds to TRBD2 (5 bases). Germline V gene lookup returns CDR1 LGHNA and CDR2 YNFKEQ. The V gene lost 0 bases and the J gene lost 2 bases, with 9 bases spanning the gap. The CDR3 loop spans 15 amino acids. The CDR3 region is CASSQEADATDTQYF. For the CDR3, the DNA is TGTGCCAGCAGCCAAGAAGCGGACGCCACAGATACGCAGTATTTT.

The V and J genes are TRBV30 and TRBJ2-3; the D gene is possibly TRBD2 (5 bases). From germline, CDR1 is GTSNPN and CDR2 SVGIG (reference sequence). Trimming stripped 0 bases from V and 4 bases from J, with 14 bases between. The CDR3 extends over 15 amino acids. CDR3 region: CAWSVAVGVSDTQYF. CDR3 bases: TGTGCCTGGAGTGTAGCGGTCGGGGTTTCAGATACGCAGTATTTT. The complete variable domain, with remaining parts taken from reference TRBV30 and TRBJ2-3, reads SQTIHQWPATLVQPVGSPLSLECTVEGTSNPNLYWYRQAAGRGLQLLFYSVGIGQISSEVPQNLSASRPQDRQFILSSKKLLLSDSGFYLCAWSVAVGVSDTQYFGPGTRLTVL.

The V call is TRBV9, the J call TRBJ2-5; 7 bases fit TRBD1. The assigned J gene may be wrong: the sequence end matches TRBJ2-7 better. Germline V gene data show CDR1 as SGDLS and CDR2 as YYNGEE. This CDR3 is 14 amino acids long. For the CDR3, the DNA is TGTGCCAGCAGCCCCGGGACAGAGCTATACGAGCAGTACTTC. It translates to CASSPGTELYEQYF.

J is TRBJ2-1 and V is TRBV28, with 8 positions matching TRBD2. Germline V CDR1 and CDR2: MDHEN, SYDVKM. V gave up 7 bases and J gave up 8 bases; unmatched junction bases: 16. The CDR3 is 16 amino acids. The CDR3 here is CASTHMSASGRHEQFF. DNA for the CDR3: TGTGCCAGCACCCATATGTCGGCTAGCGGGCGGCATGAGCAGTTCTTC. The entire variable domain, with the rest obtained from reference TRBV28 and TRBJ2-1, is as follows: DVKVTQSSRYLVKRTGEKVFLECVQDMDHENMFWYRQDPGLGLRLIYFSYDVKMKEKGDIPEGYSVSREKKERFSLILESASTNQTSMYLCASTHMSASGRHEQFFGPGTRLTVL.

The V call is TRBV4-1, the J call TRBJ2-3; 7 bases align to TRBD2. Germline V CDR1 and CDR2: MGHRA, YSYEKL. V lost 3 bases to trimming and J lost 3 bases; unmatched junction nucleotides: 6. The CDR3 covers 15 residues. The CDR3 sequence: CASSQTREKTDTQYF. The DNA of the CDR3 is TGCGCCAGCAGCCAGACGCGGGAGAAGACAGATACGCAGTATTTT.

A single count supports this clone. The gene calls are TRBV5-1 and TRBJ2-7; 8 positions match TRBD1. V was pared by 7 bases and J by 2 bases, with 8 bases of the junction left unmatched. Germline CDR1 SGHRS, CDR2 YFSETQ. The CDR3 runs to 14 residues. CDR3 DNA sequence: TGCGCCAGCCACGATCCGGGACAGGCCTACGAGCAGTACTTC. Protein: CASHDPGQAYEQYF.

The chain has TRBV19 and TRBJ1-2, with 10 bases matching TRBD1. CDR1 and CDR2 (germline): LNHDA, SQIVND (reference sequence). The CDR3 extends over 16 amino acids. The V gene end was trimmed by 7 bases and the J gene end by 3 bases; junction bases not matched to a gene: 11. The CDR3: CASTSGGTGVYYGYTF. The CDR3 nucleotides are TGTGCCAGTACCTCAGGGGGGACAGGGGTCTACTATGGCTACACCTTC.

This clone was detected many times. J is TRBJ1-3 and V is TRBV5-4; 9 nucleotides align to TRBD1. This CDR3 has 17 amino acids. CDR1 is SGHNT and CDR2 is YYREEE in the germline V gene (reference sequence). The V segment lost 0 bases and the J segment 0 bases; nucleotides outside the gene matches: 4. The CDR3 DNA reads TGTGCCAGCAGCTTGGACAGGGGGCAGAGCTCTGGAAACACCATATATTTT. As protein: CASSLDRGQSSGNTIYF.

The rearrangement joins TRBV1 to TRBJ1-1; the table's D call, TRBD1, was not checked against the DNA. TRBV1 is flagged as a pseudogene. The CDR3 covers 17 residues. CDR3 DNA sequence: TGCACCAGCAGCCACGCGAGGGACAGCCAACTGAACACTGAAGCTTTCTTT. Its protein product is CTSSHARDSQLNTEAFF.

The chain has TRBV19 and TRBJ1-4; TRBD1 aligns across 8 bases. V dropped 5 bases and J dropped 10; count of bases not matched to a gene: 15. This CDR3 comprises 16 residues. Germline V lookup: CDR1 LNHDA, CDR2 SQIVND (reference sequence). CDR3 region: CASSLHQGTGGLKLFF. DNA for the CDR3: TGTGCCAGTAGTCTCCACCAGGGGACAGGAGGTCTAAAACTGTTTTTT.

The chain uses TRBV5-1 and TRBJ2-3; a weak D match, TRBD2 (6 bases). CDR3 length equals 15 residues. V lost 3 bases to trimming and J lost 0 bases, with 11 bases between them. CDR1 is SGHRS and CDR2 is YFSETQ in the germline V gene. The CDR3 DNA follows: TGCGCCAGCAGCTCCGGGACTTTGAGCACAGATACGCAGTATTTT. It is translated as CASSSGTLSTDTQYF. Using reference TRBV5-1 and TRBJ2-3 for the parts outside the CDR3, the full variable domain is KAGVTQTPRYLIKTRGQQVTLSCSPISGHRSVSWYQQTPGQGLQFLFEYFSETQRNKGNFPGRFSGRQFSNSRSEMNVSTLELGDSALYLCASSSGTLSTDTQYFGPGTRLTVL.

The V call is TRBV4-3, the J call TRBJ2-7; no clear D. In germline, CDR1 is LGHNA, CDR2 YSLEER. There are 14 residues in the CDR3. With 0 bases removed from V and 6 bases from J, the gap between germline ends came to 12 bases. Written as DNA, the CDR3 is TGCGCCAGCAGCCAAGAACGAGGCAGTCCCGAGCAGTACTTC. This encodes CASSQERGSPEQYF.

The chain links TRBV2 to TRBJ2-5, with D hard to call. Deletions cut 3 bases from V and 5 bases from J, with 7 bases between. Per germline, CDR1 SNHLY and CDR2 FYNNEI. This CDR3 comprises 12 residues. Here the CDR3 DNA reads TGTGCCAGCAGTGAGCTAGAGGAGACCCAGTACTTC. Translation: CASSELEETQYF.